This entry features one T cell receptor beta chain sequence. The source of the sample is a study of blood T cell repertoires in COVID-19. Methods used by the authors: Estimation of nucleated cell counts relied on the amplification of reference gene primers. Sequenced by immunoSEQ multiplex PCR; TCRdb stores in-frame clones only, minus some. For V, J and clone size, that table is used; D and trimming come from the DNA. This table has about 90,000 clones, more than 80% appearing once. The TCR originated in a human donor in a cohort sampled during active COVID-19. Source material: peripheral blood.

Written as DNA, the CDR3 is TGTGCCAGCAGTGAACTAGGAGGCACAGATACGCAGTATTTT. This translates into CASSELGGTDTQYF. The chain couples TRBV6-4 to TRBJ2-3; possibly TRBD2 for D (5 bases). From germline, CDR1 is MRHNA and CDR2 SNTAGT. The CDR3 consists of 14 residues. V was trimmed by 3 bases and J by 1 base, leaving 8 bases between them.